This passage covers 24 T cell receptor beta chains from one sample sequenced in a study of spatial heterogeneity in lung cancer. Sample time point: sample taken at primary tumor resection. Whole RNA, which was extracted from tumor, nontumor lung tissue or frozen PBMC, was sequenced without any cell sorting. One entry per CDR3 protein results from TCRdb running MiXCR on the 5' RACE reads. The sample has tens of thousands of distinct CDR3 sequences, 6.9% seen once. The sample was PBMCs, taken at surgery. These receptors originate from a male donor with early-stage non-small cell lung cancer.

V usage is TRBV6-5 and J usage is TRBJ1-1; D is undetermined. The V end lost 6 bases, the J end lost 1 base, and 15 bases lay between the germline ends. The germline CDR1 and CDR2 sequences are MNHEY and SVGAGI. The CDR3 consists of 15 residues. The CDR3 nucleotides read TGTGCCAGCAGCTACGGGTCTTCGGGGAACACTGAAGCTTTCTTT. Translation gives CASSYGSSGNTEAFF.

Ten or more counts support this clonotype. The rearrangement links TRBV28 to TRBJ2-7; 12 bases are a match to TRBD2. The trim removed 7 bases at V and 1 base at J, leaving 5 bases unmatched. CDR1 is MDHEN and CDR2 is SYDVKM in the germline V gene. CDR3 length: 15 residues. CDR3 DNA sequence: TGTGCCAGCACTACTACTAGCGGGAGGTCCTACGAGCAGTACTTC. Its protein is CASTTTSGRSYEQYF.

In its sample, this clonotype is medium-sized (0.01 to 0.1%). This chain links TRBV10-3 with TRBJ1-1, with no clear D. Germline V gives CDR1 ENHRY, CDR2 SYGVKD. The ends were cut back, 2 bases at V and 1 base at J, with 14 bases in the middle. This CDR3 spans 16 amino acids. Here the CDR3 reads CAISEGSGWGNTEAFF. The DNA of the CDR3 is TGTGCCATCAGTGAGGGTTCCGGATGGGGGAACACTGAAGCTTTCTTT.

Within the sample, this clonotype is medium-sized. The V gene is TRBV5-1, the J gene TRBJ2-3; tentative D call: TRBD2 (5 bases). V dropped 1 base and J dropped 0 bases, with 12 bases sitting between them. Germline assignment: CDR1 SGHRS and CDR2 YFSETQ. The CDR3 loop spans 16 amino acids. CDR3 DNA: TGCGCCAGCAGCTTGAATGGACGGACTAGCACAGATACGCAGTATTTT. Encoded protein: CASSLNGRTSTDTQYF.

This clonotype was detected many times. The CDR3 loop is CASSLDLKAYEQYF. CDR3 nucleotide sequence: TGTGCCAGCAGCTTAGATCTCAAGGCCTACGAGCAGTACTTC. The rearrangement uses TRBV7-8 and TRBJ2-7; D ambiguous. Trimming cost V 1 base and J 2 bases, with 9 bases left between them. Germline CDR1 SGHVS, CDR2 FQNEAQ. This CDR3 contains 14 residues.

Relative to its sample, this clonotype is medium-sized. The V and J genes are TRBV28 and TRBJ1-5; TRBD1 is a possible D gene (6 bases). Germline V gene data show CDR1 as MDHEN and CDR2 as SYDVKM. V gave up 6 bases and J gave up 6 bases, with 18 bases separating them. The CDR3 spans 15 residues. The CDR3 loop is CASRTPRGAGQPQHF. In nucleotides, the CDR3 is TGTGCCAGCAGAACTCCTAGGGGGGCAGGTCAGCCCCAGCATTTT.

Many counts were recorded for this clonotype. The chain employs TRBV28 and TRBJ2-3; 11 bases fit TRBD2. The CDR3 runs to 18 residues. J lost 2 bases, V lost 2 bases, and 9 bases had no gene match. Germline CDR1 and CDR2: MDHEN and SYDVKM. CDR3 DNA sequence: TGTGCCAGCAGTTTAAGGCCTAGCGGGAGGCCACTCACAGATACGCAGTATTTT. Protein product: CASSLRPSGRPLTDTQYF.

Sample share makes this clonotype medium-sized (0.01 to 0.1%). The chain couples TRBV7-2 to TRBJ2-1; a weak D match, TRBD1 (5 bases). The CDR3 sequence is 13 residues long. CDR1 and CDR2 from the germline V gene are SGHTA and FQGNSA. With 6 bases removed from V and 12 bases from J, the gap between germline ends came to 18 bases. CDR3 loop: CASSRPETDRQFF. CDR3 nucleotide sequence: TGTGCCAGCAGTCGTCCGGAGACAGATCGGCAGTTCTTC.

The rearrangement links TRBV9 to TRBJ2-5; 8 bases agree with TRBD1. This CDR3 comprises 14 residues. CDR1 SGDLS and CDR2 YYNGEE come from the germline V gene. Unmatched junction bases numbered 2, after V lost 3 bases and J lost 1 base. The CDR3 sequence is CASSAGQAQETQYF. In DNA form, the CDR3 reads TGTGCCAGCAGCGCGGGACAGGCCCAAGAGACCCAGTACTTC.

This clonotype was seen a few times. The chain combines TRBV3-1 with TRBJ2-1; possible D gene TRBD2, 5 bases. There are 14 residues in the CDR3. Germline V gene sequence: CDR1 LGHDT, CDR2 YNNKEL (reference sequence). Trimming cost V 3 bases and J 6 bases, with 12 bases left between them. For the CDR3, the DNA is TGTGCCAGCAGCCACGGAGGAGAAATCAATGAGCAGTTCTTC. Its translation is CASSHGGEINEQFF.

In this sample, this clonotype is medium-sized. Its ends do not fully match the called genes, so a read error is possible. The V gene is TRBV7-8, the J gene TRBJ2-3, with 9 bases aligning to TRBD2. This CDR3 has 14 residues. In germline, CDR1 is SGHVS, CDR2 FQNEAQ. Here the CDR3 reads CASNLAGATDTQYF. DNA for the CDR3: TGTGCCAGCAACTTAGCGGGAGCCACAGATACGCAGTATTTT.

This clonotype has at least ten counts. V usage is TRBV5-1 and J usage is TRBJ2-7; D is perhaps TRBD2 (5 bases). This CDR3 is built from 13 residues. The V and J ends lost 0 bases and 5 bases respectively, with 9 bases between them. Germline CDR1 SGHRS, CDR2 YFSETQ. CDR3 bases: TGCGCCAGCAGCTTGGACGTAGCGAACGAGCAGTACTTC. Translating it yields CASSLDVANEQYF.

In its sample, this clonotype was seen many times. The V call is TRBV19, the J call TRBJ1-3; 10 bases are shared with TRBD1. Per the germline V gene, CDR1 is LNHDA and CDR2 is SQIVND (reference sequence). The CDR3 length is 18 residues. J lost 4 bases, V lost 3 bases, and 12 bases had no gene match. CDR3 amino acids: CASSIRDRGLRAGNTIYF. CDR3 bases: TGTGCCAGTAGTATTCGGGACAGGGGTCTTCGAGCCGGAAACACCATATATTTT. Drawing the rest from reference TRBV19 and TRBJ1-3, the complete variable domain is DGGITQSPKYLFRKEGQNVTLSCEQNLNHDAMYWYRQDPGQGLRLIYYSQIVNDFQKGDIAEGYSVSREKKESFPLTVTSAQKNPTAFYLCASSIRDRGLRAGNTIYFGEGSWLTVV.

This clonotype was counted ten times or more. V is TRBV3-1 and J is TRBJ2-5, with a tentative D call TRBD2 (6 bases). This CDR3 is built from 15 residues. CDR1 and CDR2 from the germline V gene are LGHDT and YNNKEL (reference sequence). V shed 0 bases and J shed 1 base, with 9 bases lying between them. This CDR3 is CASSQDRGIQETQYF. As DNA, the CDR3 is TGTGCCAGCAGCCAAGACCGGGGGATCCAAGAGACCCAGTACTTC.

In its sample, this clonotype was seen many times. The chain carries TRBV28 and TRBJ1-1; 10 bases fit TRBD1. The CDR3 contains 14 residues. Germline V gene data show CDR1 as MDHEN and CDR2 as SYDVKM. With V trimmed by 6 bases and J by 3 bases, 4 bases remained unmatched. CDR3 bases: TGTGCCAGCAGCCCGGGACAGGGGTACACTGAAGCTTTCTTT. Protein: CASSPGQGYTEAFF.

The table lists this clonotype with many counts. The V gene is TRBV20-1, the J gene TRBJ2-1; D uncertain. The CDR3 extends over 14 amino acids. Looked up from germline, CDR1 is DFQATT and CDR2 is SNEGSKA (reference sequence). Trimming left V 0 bases short and J 5 bases short, with 11 bases between. CDR3 protein: CSARDIRLHNEQFF. The CDR3 nucleotides are TGCAGTGCTAGAGATATTAGGCTACACAATGAGCAGTTCTTC.

About this clonotype: A much larger clonotype is one base distant, so this may be a read error. This chain links TRBV4-1 with TRBJ1-2; unclear D gene. The germline V gene has CDR1 MGHRA and CDR2 YSYEKL. The CDR3 extends over 17 amino acids. The V end was cut by 3 bases, the J end by 5 bases, with 22 bases between. CDR3 DNA: TGCGCCAGCAGCCATCCCCCGGGAGGAACTAAGATGTATGGCTACACCTTC. This sequence encodes CASSHPPGGTKMYGYTF.

J is TRBJ1-5 and V is TRBV20-1, with D hard to call. Germline V gene sequence: CDR1 DFQATT, CDR2 SNEGSKA (reference sequence). V shed 0 bases and J shed 0 bases, with 12 bases lying between them. The CDR3 sequence is 16 residues long. CDR3 bases: TGCAGTGCTAGAGATCGTATGGGAAGTAGCAATCAGCCCCAGCATTTT. It encodes CSARDRMGSSNQPQHF.

This clonotype has ten or more counts. CDR3 DNA: TGCAGTGGGGGGACTACAGATACGCAGTATTTT. As protein: CSGGTTDTQYF. The chain has TRBV20-1 and TRBJ2-3; D is perhaps TRBD2 (6 bases). The V end lost 7 bases, the J end lost 3 bases, and 8 bases lay between the germline ends. CDR3 length equals 11 residues. CDR1 DFQATT and CDR2 SNEGSKA come from the germline V gene (reference sequence).

This clonotype was detected ten times or more. The chain uses TRBV28 and TRBJ2-7; D may be TRBD2 (7 bases). The CDR3 contains 14 residues. Trimming removed 6 bases from V and 7 bases from J, with 19 bases in between. Germline loops: CDR1 MDHEN, CDR2 SYDVKM. CDR3 residues: CASSRQGGTREQYF. CDR3 nucleotide sequence: TGTGCCAGCAGCCGCCAGGGAGGGACACGGGAGCAGTACTTC.

This clonotype was detected ten times or more. The V call is TRBV2, the J call TRBJ2-1; 12 bases match TRBD2. The junction had 0 bases not matched to a gene; V was cut back by 6 bases and J by 3 bases. CDR3 length: 14 amino acids. The germline gives CDR1 SNHLY, CDR2 FYNNEI. This chain's CDR3 is CASRTSGGYNEQFF. DNA of the CDR3: TGTGCCAGCAGGACTAGCGGGGGCTACAATGAGCAGTTCTTC.

The V and J genes are TRBV7-9 and TRBJ2-3; no reliable D call. This CDR3 region has 15 residues. The germline gives CDR1 SEHNR, CDR2 FQNEAQ (reference sequence). Trimming removed 5 bases at V and 2 bases at J, with 14 bases between. The CDR3 nucleotides read TGTGCCAGCAGCCCGCCGGAAGGGAACACAGATACGCAGTATTTT. As protein: CASSPPEGNTDTQYF.

The chain links TRBV2 to TRBJ1-6; TRBD1 is a possible D gene (6 bases). Per the germline V gene, CDR1 is SNHLY and CDR2 is FYNNEI. Trimming left V 1 base short and J 7 bases short, with 11 bases between. The CDR3 length is 15 residues. Here the CDR3 reads CASSEGQGTNSPLHF. The CDR3 region has the DNA TGTGCCAGCAGTGAAGGGCAGGGGACCAATTCACCCCTCCACTTT.

Only a few counts were recorded for this clonotype. A single base separates this from a much larger clone, so it may be a read error. J is TRBJ2-1 and V is TRBV20-1; 8 positions agree with TRBD1. The V gene end was trimmed by 6 bases and the J gene end by 0 bases; junction bases not matched to a gene: 10. Looked up from germline, CDR1 is DFQATT and CDR2 is SNEGSKA (reference sequence). The CDR3 contains 16 residues. The CDR3 region is CSAYPITGGSYNEQFF. The DNA of the CDR3 is TGCAGTGCCTACCCCATTACAGGGGGCTCCTACAATGAGCAGTTCTTC.